What follows is one TCR beta chain and its context. TCR beta VDJ and CDR3 profiles were obtained from a genomic DNA template. MiXCR was run by TCRdb on the reads, yielding one entry per CDR3 protein. The sample lists about 41,000 distinct CDR3 sequences, roughly 63% occurring once. This specimen belongs to a study of CD8+CD57+ T cells in acquired aplastic anemia. After removal of 10 bases from V and 0 bases from J, the junction contained 5 bases not matched to a gene. Looked up from germline, CDR1 is LNHDA and CDR2 is SQIVND (reference sequence). The CDR3 covers 13 residues. Patients selected for sequencing had displayed CD8+CD57+ cell expansion by flow cytometry.

The source material was sorted CD4+, CD8+, or CD8+CD57+ T cells (not recorded which) from PBMCs. This TCR was recovered from a human donor with aplastic anemia. The chain combines TRBV19 with TRBJ1-1; 7 nucleotides agree with TRBD1. CDR3 sequence (DNA): TGTGCCACCGCGGGACAGTTGAACACTGAAGCTTTCTTT. Encoded protein: CATAGQLNTEAFF.